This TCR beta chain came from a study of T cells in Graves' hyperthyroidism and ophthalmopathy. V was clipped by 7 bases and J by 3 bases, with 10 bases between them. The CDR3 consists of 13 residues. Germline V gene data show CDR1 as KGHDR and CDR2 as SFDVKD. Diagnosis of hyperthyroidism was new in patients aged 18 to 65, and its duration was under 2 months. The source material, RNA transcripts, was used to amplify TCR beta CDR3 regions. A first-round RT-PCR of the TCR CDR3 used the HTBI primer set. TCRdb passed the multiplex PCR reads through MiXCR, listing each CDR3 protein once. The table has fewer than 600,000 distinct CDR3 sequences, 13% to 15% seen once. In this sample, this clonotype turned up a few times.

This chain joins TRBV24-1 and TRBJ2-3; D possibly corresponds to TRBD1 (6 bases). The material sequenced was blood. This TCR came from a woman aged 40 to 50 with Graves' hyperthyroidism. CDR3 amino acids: CATSHRATDTQYF. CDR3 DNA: TGTGCCACCAGCCACAGGGCTACAGATACGCAGTATTTT.